A single sample gave rise to the 5 T cell receptor beta chains below, sequenced in a study of graft-versus-host responses after intestinal transplantation. Repertoires were generated with immunoSEQ multiplex PCR, while TCRdb's copy carries only in-frame clones and drops some. The repertoire holds over 20,000 clones, with about half as singletons. Source: alloreactive CD4+ T cells from a mixed lymphocyte reaction culture, taken before intestinal transplant. The subset is: CFSE-low proliferating T cells sorted from roughly 6-day pre-transplant mixed lymphocyte reaction (GvH or HvG direction). The receptors originated from a human patient who received an intestinal transplant.

The V call is TRBV11-2, the J call TRBJ2-1; D is perhaps TRBD2 (6 bases). Germline V gives CDR1 SGHAT, CDR2 FQNNGV. The CDR3 is 16 residues long. V lost 5 bases and J lost 3, with 17 bases in between. CDR3 in DNA: TGTGCCAGCAGCCAAGGAGGGTGGGGCTACTACAATGAGCAGTTCTTC. Protein sequence: CASSQGGWGYYNEQFF.

The CDR3 spells CASSLASGRQYGYTF. DNA of the CDR3: TGTGCCAGCAGCTTAGCTAGCGGGAGACAGTATGGCTACACCTTC. This chain joins TRBV7-2 and TRBJ1-2, with D possibly TRBD1 on 5 matching bases. Per the germline V gene, CDR1 is SGHTA and CDR2 is FQGNSA. Trimming removed 0 bases at V and 5 bases at J, with 13 bases between. CDR3 length: 15 residues.

This clone appeared a few times. This rearrangement joins TRBV21-1 to TRBJ2-1; the DNA was not compared with TRBD2, the D call given in the table. TRBV21-1 counts as a pseudogene. This CDR3 region has 17 residues. The CDR3 loop reads CASSASVPPGWYNEQFF. The CDR3 DNA follows: TGTGCCAGCAGCGCCTCGGTCCCGCCGGGTTGGTACAATGAGCAGTTCTTC.

This clone was recorded only once. The chain carries TRBV5-1 and TRBJ1-6; D possibly corresponds to TRBD1 (5 bases). Trimming cost V 4 bases and J 7 bases, with 15 bases left between them. The germline gives CDR1 SGHRS, CDR2 YFSETQ. There are 15 residues in the CDR3. The CDR3: CASSLEGLMNSPLHF. In DNA form, the CDR3 reads TGCGCCAGCAGCCTCGAGGGACTAATGAATTCACCCCTCCACTTT.

This clone was seen only once. This chain connects TRBV20-1 to TRBJ2-1; 7 positions match TRBD1. V lost 5 bases and J lost 11; bases outside the gene matches: 6. The CDR3 covers 11 residues. From germline, CDR1 is DFQATT and CDR2 SNEGSKA (reference sequence). The chain's CDR3 is CSAPKQGQQFF. For the CDR3, the DNA is TGCAGTGCTCCAAAACAGGGGCAGCAGTTCTTC.